The clone carrying this TCR beta chain was counted a few times. This sample was taken from a study of blood T cell repertoires in COVID-19. Study details: The origin of the acute and convalescent COVID-19 samples was the United States, Italy and Spain. Sources were T cells, B-cell-depleted T cells, or PBMCs; the material itself was cDNA or gDNA.

TCRdb keeps only in-frame clones here, not all; method: immunoSEQ multiplex PCR. Found here are 270,000 or so clones, approximately 89% of them singletons; the top ten hold roughly 10%. V was clipped by 2 bases and J by 7 bases, with 14 bases between them. Per the germline V gene, CDR1 is LNHDA and CDR2 is SQIVND (reference sequence). The CDR3 contains 14 residues. The source is a woman aged 25 to 45 with COVID-19, enrolled during active disease. V and J are TRBV19 and TRBJ1-2, with TRBD1 as a possible D gene (5 bases). Sequencing was done on a sample of peripheral blood. DNA for the CDR3: TGTGCCAGTAGTATAAGCGTGGGGCGAGGTGGCTACACCTTC. Amino acids: CASSISVGRGGYTF.